This paragraph covers one TCR beta chain sequence. TCRdb independently ran MiXCR on the PCR reads; one entry per CDR3 protein. The table includes approximately 590,000 distinct CDR3 sequences, 25% detected once. The entry originates in a study of molecular identifiers for immune sequencing clone quantification. Germline V lookup: CDR1 SEHNR, CDR2 FQNEAQ (reference sequence). V was cut by 8 bases and J by 6 bases, with 16 bases left in between. This CDR3 has 13 amino acids. The sample consisted of naive CD8+ T cells from blood, with Jurkat cell RNA spiked in. Documented subset: FACS-sorted CD8+CD4-CCR7+CD45RA+ naive T cells. The V call is TRBV7-9, the J call TRBJ1-2; no definite D call. The receptor was derived from a human donor in good health. Some libraries in this study had Jurkat cell RNA spiked in. In DNA, the CDR3 is TGTGCCAGCGACACATCCAGTGGAGATGGCTACACCTTC. It encodes CASDTSSGDGYTF.